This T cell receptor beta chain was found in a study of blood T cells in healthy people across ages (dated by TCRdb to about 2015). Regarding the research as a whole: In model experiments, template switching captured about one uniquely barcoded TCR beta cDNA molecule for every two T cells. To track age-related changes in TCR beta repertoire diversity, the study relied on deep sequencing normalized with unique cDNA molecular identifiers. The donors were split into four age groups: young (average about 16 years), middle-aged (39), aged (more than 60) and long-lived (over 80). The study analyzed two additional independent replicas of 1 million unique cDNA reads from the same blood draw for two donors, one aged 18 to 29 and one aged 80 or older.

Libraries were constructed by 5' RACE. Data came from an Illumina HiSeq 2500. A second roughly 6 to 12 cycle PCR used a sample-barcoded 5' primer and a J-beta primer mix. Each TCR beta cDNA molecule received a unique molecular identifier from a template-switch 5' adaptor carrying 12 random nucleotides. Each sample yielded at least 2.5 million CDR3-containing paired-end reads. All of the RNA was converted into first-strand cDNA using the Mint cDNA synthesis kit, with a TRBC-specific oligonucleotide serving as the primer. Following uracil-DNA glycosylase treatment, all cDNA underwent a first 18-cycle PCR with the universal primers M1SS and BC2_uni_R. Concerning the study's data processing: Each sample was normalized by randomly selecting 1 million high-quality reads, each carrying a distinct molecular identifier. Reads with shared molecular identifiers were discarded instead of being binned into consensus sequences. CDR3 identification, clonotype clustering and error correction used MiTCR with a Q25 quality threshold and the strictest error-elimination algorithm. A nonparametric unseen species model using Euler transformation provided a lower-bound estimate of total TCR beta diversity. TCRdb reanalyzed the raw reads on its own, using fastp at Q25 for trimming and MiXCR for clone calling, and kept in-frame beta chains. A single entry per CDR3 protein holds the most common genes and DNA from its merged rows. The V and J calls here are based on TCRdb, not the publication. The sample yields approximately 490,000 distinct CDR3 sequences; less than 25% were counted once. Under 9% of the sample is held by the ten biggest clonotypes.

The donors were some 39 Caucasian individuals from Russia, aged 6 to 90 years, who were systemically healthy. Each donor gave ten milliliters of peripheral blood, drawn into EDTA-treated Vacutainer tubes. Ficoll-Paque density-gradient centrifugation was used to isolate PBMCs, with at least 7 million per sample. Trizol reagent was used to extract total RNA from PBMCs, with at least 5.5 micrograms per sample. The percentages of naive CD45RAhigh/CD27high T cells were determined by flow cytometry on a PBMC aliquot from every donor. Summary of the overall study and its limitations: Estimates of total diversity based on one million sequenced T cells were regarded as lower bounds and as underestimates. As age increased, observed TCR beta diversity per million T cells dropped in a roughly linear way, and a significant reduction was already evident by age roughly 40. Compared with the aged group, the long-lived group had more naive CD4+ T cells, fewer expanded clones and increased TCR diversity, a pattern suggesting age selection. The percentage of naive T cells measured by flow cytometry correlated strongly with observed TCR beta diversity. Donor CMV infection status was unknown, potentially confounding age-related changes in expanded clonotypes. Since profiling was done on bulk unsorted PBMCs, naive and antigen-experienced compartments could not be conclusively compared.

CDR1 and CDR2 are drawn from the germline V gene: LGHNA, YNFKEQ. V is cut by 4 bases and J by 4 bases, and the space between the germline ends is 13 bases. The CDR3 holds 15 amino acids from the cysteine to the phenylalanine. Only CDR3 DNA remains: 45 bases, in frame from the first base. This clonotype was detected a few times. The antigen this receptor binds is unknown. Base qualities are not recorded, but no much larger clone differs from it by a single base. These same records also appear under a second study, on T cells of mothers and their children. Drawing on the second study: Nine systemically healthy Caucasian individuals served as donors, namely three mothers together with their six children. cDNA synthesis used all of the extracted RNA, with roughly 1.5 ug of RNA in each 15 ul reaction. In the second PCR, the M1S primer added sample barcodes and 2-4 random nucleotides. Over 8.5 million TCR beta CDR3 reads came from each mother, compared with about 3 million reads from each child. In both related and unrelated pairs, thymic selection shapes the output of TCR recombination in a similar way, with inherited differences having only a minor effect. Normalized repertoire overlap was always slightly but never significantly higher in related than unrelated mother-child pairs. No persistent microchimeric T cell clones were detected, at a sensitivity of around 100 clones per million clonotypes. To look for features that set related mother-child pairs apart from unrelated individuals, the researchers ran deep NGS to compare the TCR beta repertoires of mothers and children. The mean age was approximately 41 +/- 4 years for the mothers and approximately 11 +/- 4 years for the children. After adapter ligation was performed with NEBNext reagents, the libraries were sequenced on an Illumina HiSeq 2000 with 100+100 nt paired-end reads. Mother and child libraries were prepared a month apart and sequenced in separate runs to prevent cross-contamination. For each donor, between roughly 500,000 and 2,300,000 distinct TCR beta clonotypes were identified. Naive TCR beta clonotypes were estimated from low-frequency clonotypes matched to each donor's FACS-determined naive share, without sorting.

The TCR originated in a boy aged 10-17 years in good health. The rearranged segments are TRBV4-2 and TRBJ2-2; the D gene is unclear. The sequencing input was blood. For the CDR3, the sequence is CASSPVSVSTGELFF. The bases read TGTGCCAGCAGCCCGGTCTCGGTATCCACCGGGGAGCTGTTTTTT.